This is a list of T cell receptor beta chains from one sample in a study of blood T cells in healthy people across ages. A single record per CDR3 protein comes from TCRdb applying MiXCR to the 5' RACE reads. The profile shows about 1.5 million distinct CDR3 sequences, roughly 43% of them singletons. The sequencing sample was made of blood. The receptor set was obtained from a woman younger than 35 in good health. The CDR3 runs from the conserved cysteine through the conserved F or W. Fields, in order: D gene, clone size, V gene, J gene, CDR3 DNA, CDR3 protein. D genes are given only for firm matches. Where a row states a size, it is once, few, many or the class of an expanded clone; other rows omit it.

D gene: -
clone size: -
V gene: TRBV7-2
J gene: TRBJ2-5
CDR3 DNA: TGTGCCAGCAGCATCACCACTAGCTCAGCGACCCAGTACTTC
CDR3 protein: CASSITTSSATQYF

D gene: TRBD2
clone size: few
V gene: TRBV6-2/TRBV6-3
J gene: TRBJ2-1
CDR3 DNA: TGTGCCAGCAGTTACCGACCCCTGGGACTAGCGGGGGGTTCCGATGAGCAGTTCTTC
CDR3 protein: CASSYRPLGLAGGSDEQFF

D gene: -
clone size: -
V gene: TRBV5-1
J gene: TRBJ2-5
CDR3 DNA: TGCGCCAGCAGCCTCCGACACCCAGGAGAGACCCAGTACTTC
CDR3 protein: CASSLRHPGETQYF

D gene: -
clone size: few
V gene: TRBV27
J gene: TRBJ2-7
CDR3 DNA: TGTGCCAGCAGTTTATTTTCTAGGGTGGGATGGGATGAGCAGTACTTC
CDR3 protein: CASSLFSRVGWDEQYF

D gene: -
clone size: -
V gene: TRBV29-1
J gene: TRBJ1-1
CDR3 DNA: TGCAGCATCTACCTTGCGGGGTGGGGGGACACTGAAGCTTTCTTT
CDR3 protein: CSIYLAGWGDTEAFF

D gene: -
clone size: -
V gene: TRBV25-1
J gene: TRBJ1-5
CDR3 DNA: TGTGCCAGCAGTGAACCGGGACCCAATCAGCCCCAGCATTTT
CDR3 protein: CASSEPGPNQPQHF

D gene: TRBD1
clone size: many
V gene: TRBV25-1
J gene: TRBJ1-4
CDR3 DNA: TGTGCCAGCAGTGAGGGACAGGGGTATAATGAAAAACTGTTTTTT
CDR3 protein: CASSEGQGYNEKLFF

D gene: -
clone size: few
V gene: TRBV10-1
J gene: TRBJ1-1
CDR3 DNA: TGCGCCAGCAGAACTATCAGGACGGACCTGTACACTGAAGCTTTCTTT
CDR3 protein: CASRTIRTDLYTEAFF

D gene: TRBD1
clone size: -
V gene: TRBV7-9
J gene: TRBJ2-6
CDR3 DNA: TGTGCCAGCAGTCCGTTCAATTCTGGGACAGGGAGGGCCAACGCCCTGACTTTC
CDR3 protein: CASSPFNSGTGRANALTF

D gene: TRBD2
clone size: few
V gene: TRBV5-1
J gene: TRBJ2-1
CDR3 DNA: TGCGCCAGCAGCCTTCTCGTTGGTAGCGGGGGGGGCTACAATGAGCAGTTCTTC
CDR3 protein: CASSLLVGSGGGYNEQFF

D gene: TRBD1
clone size: -
V gene: TRBV2
J gene: TRBJ1-5
CDR3 DNA: TGTGCCAGCAGAGAAACAGGGGAAGGTCAGCCCCAGCATTTT
CDR3 protein: CASRETGEGQPQHF

D gene: -
clone size: -
V gene: TRBV5-4
J gene: TRBJ2-3
CDR3 DNA: TGTGCCAGCACTCGGTTGGGCGGCCCCCCGGATACGCAGTATTTT
CDR3 protein: CASTRLGGPPDTQYF

D gene: -
clone size: -
V gene: TRBV10-3
J gene: TRBJ1-1
CDR3 DNA: TGTGCCATCAGTGAAAGGGAACCCACTGAAGCTTTCTTT
CDR3 protein: CAISEREPTEAFF

D gene: -
clone size: many
V gene: TRBV20-1
J gene: TRBJ1-6
CDR3 DNA: TGCAGTGCTAGAGACAGCTCCTATAATTCACCCCTCCACTTT
CDR3 protein: CSARDSSYNSPLHF

D gene: -
clone size: -
V gene: TRBV7-2
J gene: TRBJ1-1
CDR3 DNA: TGTGCCAGCAGCTCGGACAGATTTAACACTGAAGCTTTCTTT
CDR3 protein: CASSSDRFNTEAFF

D gene: TRBD1
clone size: -
V gene: TRBV5-1
J gene: TRBJ2-1
CDR3 DNA: TGCGCCAGCAGCCTAAGATCGGACAGGGCCCATGAGCAGTTCTTC
CDR3 protein: CASSLRSDRAHEQFF

D gene: TRBD2
clone size: -
V gene: TRBV7-2
J gene: TRBJ2-7
CDR3 DNA: TGTGCCAGCAGCTTAGAGGGGACTAGCGGGCTTAGTCCCTACGAGCAGTACTTC
CDR3 protein: CASSLEGTSGLSPYEQYF

D gene: -
clone size: -
V gene: TRBV9
J gene: TRBJ2-1
CDR3 DNA: TGTGCCAGCAGCGCCCCCCTCAATGAGCAGTTCTTC
CDR3 protein: CASSAPLNEQFF

D gene: -
clone size: few
V gene: TRBV4-1
J gene: TRBJ1-3
CDR3 DNA: TGCGCCAGCAGCACCCAACACGTCCCTACGGGAAACACCATATATTTT
CDR3 protein: CASSTQHVPTGNTIYF

D gene: -
clone size: -
V gene: TRBV4-1
J gene: TRBJ1-6
CDR3 DNA: TGCGCCAGCAGCCAAGAGCCATTGCAGATAACCTCTTCACCCCTCCACTTT
CDR3 protein: CASSQEPLQITSSPLHF

D gene: -
clone size: few
V gene: TRBV20-1
J gene: TRBJ2-7
CDR3 DNA: TGCAGTGCTAGAGATAAGGCTTACGAGCAGTACTTC
CDR3 protein: CSARDKAYEQYF

D gene: TRBD1
clone size: once
V gene: TRBV25-1
J gene: TRBJ2-3
CDR3 DNA: TGTGCCAGCAGTGAAGGGACAGGGCGACTGTATACGCAGTATTTT
CDR3 protein: CASSEGTGRLYTQYF

D gene: -
clone size: -
V gene: TRBV29-1
J gene: TRBJ2-3
CDR3 DNA: TGCAGCGTTGAGGTGGGTGGTGATACGCAGTATTTT
CDR3 protein: CSVEVGGDTQYF

D gene: TRBD1
clone size: -
V gene: TRBV7-9
J gene: TRBJ2-3
CDR3 DNA: TGTGCCAGCAGTTTTTCCGGACAGGGGGAGGATACGCAGTATTTT
CDR3 protein: CASSFSGQGEDTQYF

D gene: TRBD1
clone size: -
V gene: TRBV6-2/TRBV6-3
J gene: TRBJ1-4
CDR3 DNA: TGTGCCAGCGGCCGGGACAGGACAGCAACTAATGAAAAACTGTTTTTT
CDR3 protein: CASGRDRTATNEKLFF

D gene: -
clone size: few
V gene: TRBV6-5
J gene: TRBJ2-5
CDR3 DNA: TGTGCCAGCAGTCGGACGCCTGCCGTCGGGGCCCAGTACTTC
CDR3 protein: CASSRTPAVGAQYF

D gene: -
clone size: -
V gene: TRBV6-2/TRBV6-3
J gene: TRBJ1-2
CDR3 DNA: TGTGCCAGCAGTTCTGACGGCGGGATCGATGGCTACACCTTC
CDR3 protein: CASSSDGGIDGYTF

D gene: -
clone size: -
V gene: TRBV5-6
J gene: TRBJ2-7
CDR3 DNA: TGTGCCAGCAGCTTTTGGACCACATCCTACGAGCAGTACTTC
CDR3 protein: CASSFWTTSYEQYF

D gene: -
clone size: once
V gene: TRBV29-1
J gene: TRBJ2-5
CDR3 DNA: TGCAGCGTTGAAGCCCAGCCTGAGACCCAGTACTTC
CDR3 protein: CSVEAQPETQYF

D gene: -
clone size: -
V gene: TRBV27
J gene: TRBJ2-3
CDR3 DNA: TGTGCCAGCAGTTTAGTTATCGGGTTAGATACGCAGTATTTT
CDR3 protein: CASSLVIGLDTQYF

D gene: -
clone size: -
V gene: TRBV6-1
J gene: TRBJ1-1
CDR3 DNA: TGTGCCAGCAGTGAAGCGAGACAGTGGGGCACTGAAGCTTTCTTT
CDR3 protein: CASSEARQWGTEAFF

D gene: TRBD1
clone size: -
V gene: TRBV20-1
J gene: TRBJ1-2
CDR3 DNA: TGCAGTGCTAGAGATCAAACAGGGGGTAATGGCTACACCTTC
CDR3 protein: CSARDQTGGNGYTF

D gene: TRBD2
clone size: -
V gene: TRBV7-2
J gene: TRBJ2-7
CDR3 DNA: TGTGCCAGCACCTATAGCGGGGGGCAGACCTACGAGCAGTACTTC
CDR3 protein: CASTYSGGQTYEQYF

D gene: -
clone size: many
V gene: TRBV3-1
J gene: TRBJ2-5
CDR3 DNA: TGTGCCAGCAACCAAGGGGGTCCCCAAGAGACCCAGTACTTC
CDR3 protein: CASNQGGPQETQYF

D gene: -
clone size: few
V gene: TRBV10-3
J gene: TRBJ2-7
CDR3 DNA: TGTGCCATCAGTGGGGCTGATTCCAGTAACGAGCAGTACTTC
CDR3 protein: CAISGADSSNEQYF

D gene: -
clone size: few
V gene: TRBV7-2
J gene: TRBJ1-6
CDR3 DNA: TGTGCCAGCAGCTTGGACGGCCTCCCGGGCTCACCCCTCCACTTT
CDR3 protein: CASSLDGLPGSPLHF

D gene: -
clone size: -
V gene: TRBV10-3
J gene: TRBJ1-5
CDR3 DNA: TGTGCCATCAGTGACCGGGTAGATTATAGCAATCAGCCCCAGCATTTT
CDR3 protein: CAISDRVDYSNQPQHF

D gene: -
clone size: -
V gene: TRBV5-1
J gene: TRBJ2-1
CDR3 DNA: TGCGCCAGCAGCTTGGGACCTAGTGGGTCCTACAATGAGCAGTTCTTC
CDR3 protein: CASSLGPSGSYNEQFF

D gene: TRBD1
clone size: -
V gene: TRBV19
J gene: TRBJ1-6
CDR3 DNA: TGTGCCAGTATGGACAGGGCTCGATCACCCCTCCACTTT
CDR3 protein: CASMDRARSPLHF

D gene: -
clone size: many
V gene: TRBV4-1
J gene: TRBJ2-7
CDR3 DNA: TGCGCCAGCAGCCAAGTGTGGGGCCACGGAGCCTACGAGCAGTACTTC
CDR3 protein: CASSQVWGHGAYEQYF

D gene: TRBD2
clone size: -
V gene: TRBV6-2/TRBV6-3
J gene: TRBJ2-6
CDR3 DNA: TGTGCCAGCAGTTCGGGAGGGGGTTTCCGTGGGGCCAACGTCCTGACTTTC
CDR3 protein: CASSSGGGFRGANVLTF

D gene: -
clone size: few
V gene: TRBV14
J gene: TRBJ1-2
CDR3 DNA: TGTGCCAGCAGTCAACAGGTGGACTATGGCTACACCTTC
CDR3 protein: CASSQQVDYGYTF

D gene: -
clone size: -
V gene: TRBV2
J gene: TRBJ2-1
CDR3 DNA: TGTGCCAGCAGTGGTGGGATGGCTCTAACCTACAATGAGCAGTTCTTC
CDR3 protein: CASSGGMALTYNEQFF

D gene: TRBD2
clone size: few
V gene: TRBV4-3
J gene: TRBJ2-1
CDR3 DNA: TGCGCCAGCAGCCAACCCGGGAGGTTCTACAATGAGCAGTTCTTC
CDR3 protein: CASSQPGRFYNEQFF

D gene: -
clone size: -
V gene: TRBV29-1
J gene: TRBJ1-1
CDR3 DNA: TGCAGCGTTGCCCCCACAGGGAAGAACACTGAAGCTTTCTTT
CDR3 protein: CSVAPTGKNTEAFF

D gene: TRBD1
clone size: -
V gene: TRBV20-1
J gene: TRBJ2-7
CDR3 DNA: TGCAGTGCTAGAGAAGGGACAGGGGGCGCCTACGAGCAGTACTTC
CDR3 protein: CSAREGTGGAYEQYF

D gene: TRBD1
clone size: -
V gene: TRBV6-5
J gene: TRBJ1-4
CDR3 DNA: TGTGCCAGCAGTCCAGGGACAGCCTTTAATGAAAAACTGTTTTTT
CDR3 protein: CASSPGTAFNEKLFF

D gene: TRBD2
clone size: -
V gene: TRBV6-6
J gene: TRBJ2-7
CDR3 DNA: TGTGCCAGCAGTCGTTGGGCTAGCGGGGGGGACTACGAGCAGTACTTC
CDR3 protein: CASSRWASGGDYEQYF

D gene: -
clone size: -
V gene: TRBV3-1
J gene: TRBJ2-7
CDR3 DNA: TGTGCCAGCAGCCATCGGGGTCCTTCCTACGAGCAGTACTTC
CDR3 protein: CASSHRGPSYEQYF

D gene: -
clone size: -
V gene: TRBV15
J gene: TRBJ2-3
CDR3 DNA: TGTGCCACCAGCAGAGATGGGACTTGCGCGCAGTATTTT
CDR3 protein: CATSRDGTCAQYF

D gene: -
clone size: -
V gene: TRBV7-2
J gene: TRBJ2-7
CDR3 DNA: TGTGCCAGCGGGGCGAACGAGCAGTACTTC
CDR3 protein: CASGANEQYF

D gene: TRBD2
clone size: once
V gene: TRBV18
J gene: TRBJ2-1
CDR3 DNA: TGTGCCAGCTCACCACCTACGAGATTAGGGAGGGGGCAGTTCTTC
CDR3 protein: CASSPPTRLGRGQFF